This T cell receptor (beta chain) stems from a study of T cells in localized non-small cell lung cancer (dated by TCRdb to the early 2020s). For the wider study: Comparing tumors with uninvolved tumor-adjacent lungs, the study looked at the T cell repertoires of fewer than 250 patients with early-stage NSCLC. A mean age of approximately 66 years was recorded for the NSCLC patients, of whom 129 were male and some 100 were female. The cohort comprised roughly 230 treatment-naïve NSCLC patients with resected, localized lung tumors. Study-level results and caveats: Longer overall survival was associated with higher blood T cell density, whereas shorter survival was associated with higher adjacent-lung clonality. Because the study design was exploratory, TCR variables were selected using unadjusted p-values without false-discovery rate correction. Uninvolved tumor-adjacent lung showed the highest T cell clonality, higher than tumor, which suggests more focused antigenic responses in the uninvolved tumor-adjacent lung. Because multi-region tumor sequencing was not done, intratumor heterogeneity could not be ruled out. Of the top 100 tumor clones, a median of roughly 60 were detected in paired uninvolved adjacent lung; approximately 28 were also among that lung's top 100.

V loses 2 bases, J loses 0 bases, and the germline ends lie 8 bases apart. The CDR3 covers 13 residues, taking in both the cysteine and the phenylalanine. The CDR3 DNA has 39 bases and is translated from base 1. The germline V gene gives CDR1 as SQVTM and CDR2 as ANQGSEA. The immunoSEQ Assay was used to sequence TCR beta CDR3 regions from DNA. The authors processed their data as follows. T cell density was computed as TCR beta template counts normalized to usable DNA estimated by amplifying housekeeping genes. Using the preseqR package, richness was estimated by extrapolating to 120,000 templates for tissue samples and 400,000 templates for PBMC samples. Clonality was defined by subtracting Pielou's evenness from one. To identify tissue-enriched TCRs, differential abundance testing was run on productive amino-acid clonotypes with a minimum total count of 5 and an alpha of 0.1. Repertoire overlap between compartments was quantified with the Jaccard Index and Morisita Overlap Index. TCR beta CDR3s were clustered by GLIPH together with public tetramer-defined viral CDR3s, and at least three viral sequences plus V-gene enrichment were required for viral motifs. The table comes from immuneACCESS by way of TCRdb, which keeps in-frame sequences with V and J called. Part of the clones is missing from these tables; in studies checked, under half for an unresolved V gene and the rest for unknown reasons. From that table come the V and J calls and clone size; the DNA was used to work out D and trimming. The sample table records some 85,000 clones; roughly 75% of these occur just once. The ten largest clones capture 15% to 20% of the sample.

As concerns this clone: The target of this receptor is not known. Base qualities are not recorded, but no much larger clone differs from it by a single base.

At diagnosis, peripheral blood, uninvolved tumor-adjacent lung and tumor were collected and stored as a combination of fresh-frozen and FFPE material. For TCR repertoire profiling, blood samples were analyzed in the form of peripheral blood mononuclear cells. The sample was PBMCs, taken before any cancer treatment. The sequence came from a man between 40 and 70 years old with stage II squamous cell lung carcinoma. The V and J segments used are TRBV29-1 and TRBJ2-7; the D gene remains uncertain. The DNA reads TGCAGCGTTGAAATGGTCAACTCCTACGAGCAGTACTTC. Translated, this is CSVEMVNSYEQYF.